This record looks at one T cell receptor beta chain sequence and its context. The protocol was immunoSEQ multiplex PCR, while the TCRdb copy is restricted to in-frame clones and leaves out a portion. The repertoire includes 130,000 or so clones, approximately 93% of them detected once, and approximately 6.2% sits in the top ten. The record originates from a study of T cell changes during pregnancy in multiple sclerosis. The sequencing used peripheral blood, collected before pregnancy. This TCR was sampled from a female donor with multiple sclerosis, enrolled in a pregnancy study.

DNA for the CDR3: TGTGCCACCAGCTCCGAGTTAGGCAATCAGCCCCAGCATTTT. Translating it yields CATSSELGNQPQHF. The rearrangement joins TRBV28 to TRBJ1-5; no clear D gene. The CDR3 contains 14 residues. V was clipped by 10 bases and J by 2 bases, with 15 bases between them. Per germline, CDR1 MDHEN and CDR2 SYDVKM.